This T cell receptor (beta chain) was captured by sequencing in a study of blood T cells in healthy people across ages. V lost 3 bases to trimming and J lost 0 bases, with 13 bases between them. The CDR3 totals 16 residues. Next came a second PCR, run for about 7 to 11 cycles, which used a sample-barcoded 5' primer along with a J-beta primer mix. A single record per CDR3 protein comes from TCRdb applying MiXCR to the 5' RACE reads. The sample carries around 500,000 distinct CDR3 sequences, roughly a quarter recorded once. This sample also appeared in a second study, on T cells of mothers and their children. Per that paper: Three healthy Caucasian mothers served as donors, and their six children did as well. Primer M1S, used in the second PCR, introduced sample barcodes and 2-4 random nucleotides.

The rearrangement links TRBV12-3 or TRBV12-4 to TRBJ2-3, with D perhaps TRBD1 (7 bases). This receptor was obtained from a boy aged 2 to 9 in good health. Sequencing was performed on blood. The CDR3 DNA reads as TGTGCCAGCAGTTTTGGAGGGGGCCCTAGCACAGATACGCAGTATTTT. Encoded protein: CASSFGGGPSTDTQYF.